A single sample is the source of the 28 T cell receptor beta chains below, sequenced in a study of technical replicates of blood from several donors. Here immunoSEQ multiplex PCR was the method, and the copy in TCRdb shows in-frame clones only, minus some. The table records about 74,000 clones, more than 80% of them present only once. Sequenced material: PBMCs. All receptors derive from a human donor in good health. Some clones in this sample may be carry-over from other donors' samples.

This clone was detected a few times. The V and J genes are TRBV10-3 and TRBJ1-5; D is ambiguous. Trimming took off 11 bases at V and 4 bases at J, with 12 bases between the two ends. This CDR3 region has 12 residues. Germline V lookup: CDR1 ENHRY, CDR2 SYGVKD. This chain's CDR3 is CAASQTNQPQHF. The CDR3 region has the DNA TGTGCCGCTAGCCAGACAAATCAGCCCCAGCATTTT.

J is TRBJ2-7 and V is TRBV7-2; maybe TRBD2 (5 bases). Per germline, CDR1 SGHTA and CDR2 FQGNSA. The CDR3 is made up of 13 amino acids. Trimming shortened V by 5 bases and J by 5 bases, and 13 bases separated the two germline ends. The CDR3 sequence: CASSPNGVNEQYF. The CDR3, as DNA: TGTGCCAGCAGCCCTAACGGGGTTAACGAGCAGTACTTC. The full variable domain, with the rest looked up from reference TRBV7-2 and TRBJ2-7, is GAGVSQSPSNKVTEKGKDVELRCDPISGHTALYWYRQSLGQGLEFLIYFQGNSAPDKSGLPSDRFSAERTGGSVSTLTIQRTQQEDSAVYLCASSPNGVNEQYFGPGTRLTVT.

This sequence joins TRBV29-1 and TRBJ1-1; tentatively, D is TRBD1 (5 bases). This CDR3 has 13 amino acids. In germline, CDR1 is SQVTM, CDR2 ANQGSEA. Between the trimmed V and J ends, which lost 7 bases and 3 bases, there was a span of 15 bases. CDR3 coding DNA: TGCAGCGCCGACGTGGGAGGGGACACTGAAGCTTTCTTT. Amino acids: CSADVGGDTEAFF.

The chain is built from TRBV25-1 and TRBJ2-5; D possibly corresponds to TRBD2 (5 bases). Per germline, CDR1 MGHDK and CDR2 SYGVNS. This CDR3 is built from 14 residues. Trimming shortened V by 1 base and J by 2 bases, and 8 bases separated the two germline ends. In nucleotides, the CDR3 is TGTGCCAGCAGTGAATTGCGAGGGCAAGAGACCCAGTACTTC. Its translation is CASSELRGQETQYF.

The chain links TRBV7-9 to TRBJ2-5; D might be TRBD1 (6 bases). V was clipped by 0 bases and J by 5 bases, with 10 bases between them. This CDR3 has 14 residues. Germline assignment: CDR1 SEHNR and CDR2 FQNEAQ (reference sequence). The chain's CDR3 is CASSLAGAGETQYF. CDR3 nucleotides: TGTGCCAGCAGCTTAGCGGGGGCTGGGGAGACCCAGTACTTC.

This chain connects TRBV10-3 to TRBJ2-5; 8 bases align to TRBD1. J was trimmed by 5 bases and V by 1 base; bases with no gene match: 9. Per germline, CDR1 ENHRY and CDR2 SYGVKD. This CDR3 is 16 amino acids long. CDR3 residues: CAISEFSQGVRETQYF. The DNA for the CDR3 is TGTGCCATCAGTGAGTTTTCACAGGGGGTCAGGGAGACCCAGTACTTC.

This sequence joins TRBV18 and TRBJ2-3; D is perhaps TRBD1 (6 bases). V lost 4 bases and J lost 4, with 12 bases in between. CDR1 is KGHSH and CDR2 is LQKENI in the germline V gene. This CDR3 has 14 amino acids. As DNA, the CDR3 is TGTGCCAGCTCACTAGGACAGTCCGCAGATACGCAGTATTTT. It translates to CASSLGQSADTQYF.

This sequence joins TRBV5-6 and TRBJ2-7; TRBD1 is a possible D gene (5 bases). CDR1 and CDR2 (germline): SGHDT, YYEEEE. The V and J ends lost 6 bases and 0 bases respectively, with 7 bases between them. This CDR3 contains 12 residues. Written as DNA, the CDR3 is TGTGCCAGCACGACAGTCTCCTACGAGCAGTACTTC. It yields the protein CASTTVSYEQYF.

J is TRBJ1-2 and V is TRBV11-2, with D possibly being TRBD1 (5 bases). The CDR3 runs to 17 residues. Germline CDR1 and CDR2: SGHAT and FQNNGV. The ends were cut back, 5 bases at V and 5 bases at J, with 24 bases in the middle. The CDR3 DNA reads TGTGCCAGCAGCCCCTGGGGGGGGAGCGTCGGAAGTTATGGCTACACCTTC. Its protein product is CASSPWGGSVGSYGYTF. Drawing the rest from reference TRBV11-2 and TRBJ1-2, the complete variable domain is EAGVAQSPRYKIIEKRQSVAFWCNPISGHATLYWYQQILGQGPKLLIQFQNNGVVDDSQLPKDRFSAERLKGVDSTLKIQPAKLEDSAVYLCASSPWGGSVGSYGYTFGSGTRLTVV.

The CDR3 nucleotides read TGTGCCAGCAGCTCAGGGAGGCAAGAGACCCAGTACTTC. Its translation is CASSSGRQETQYF. The chain links TRBV7-2 to TRBJ2-5, with D perhaps TRBD2 (6 bases). The V end lost 4 bases, the J end lost 2 bases, and 8 bases lay between the germline ends. The CDR3 consists of 13 residues. The germline CDR1 and CDR2 sequences are SGHTA and FQGNSA.

The V and J genes are TRBV6-6 and TRBJ2-7; D perhaps matches TRBD2 (5 bases). Germline V lookup: CDR1 MNHNY, CDR2 SVGAGI (reference sequence). The CDR3 is 11 residues long. Trimming took off 6 bases at V and 7 bases at J, with 10 bases between the two ends. CDR3 protein: CASRIEREQYF. In nucleotides, the CDR3 is TGTGCCAGCAGGATCGAGCGGGAGCAGTACTTC.

J is TRBJ1-1 and V is TRBV5-6, with D unclear. The V gene lost 0 bases and the J gene lost 6 bases, with 3 bases spanning the gap. Germline assignment: CDR1 SGHDT and CDR2 YYEEEE. This CDR3 is built from 11 residues. The CDR3 nucleotides read TGTGCCAGCAGCTTGGACTCTGAAGCTTTCTTT. Amino acids: CASSLDSEAFF.

This clone occurred once. CDR3 residues: CAISEGTGKGGYEQYF. The CDR3 DNA reads TGTGCCATCAGTGAAGGGACAGGGAAAGGGGGTTACGAGCAGTACTTC. This chain connects TRBV10-3 to TRBJ2-7, with 9 bases fitting TRBD1. Germline CDR1 is ENHRY and CDR2 is SYGVKD. The CDR3 loop spans 16 amino acids. J was trimmed by 4 bases and V by 3 bases; bases with no gene match: 10.

V and J are TRBV30 and TRBJ2-1; TRBD2 agrees at 7 bases. CDR1 is GTSNPN and CDR2 is SVGIG in the germline V gene (reference sequence). V shed 8 bases, J shed 0 bases, and the junction held 16 bases outside the gene matches. The CDR3 is 17 residues long. The CDR3 DNA follows: TGTGCCGCTACGGGGGGATCTAGCGAACACTCCTACAATGAGCAGTTCTTC. This sequence encodes CAATGGSSEHSYNEQFF.

A few counts support this clone. This rearrangement joins TRBV29-1 to TRBJ2-5, with 12 bases fitting TRBD2. There are 15 residues in the CDR3. With V trimmed by 5 bases and J by 0 bases, 4 bases remained unmatched. Germline V gene lookup returns CDR1 SQVTM and CDR2 ANQGSEA. The CDR3 DNA reads as TGCAGCGTTAACGGACTAGCGGGACACCAAGAGACCCAGTACTTC. Its translation is CSVNGLAGHQETQYF.

This clone was observed a handful of times. The chain combines TRBV18 with TRBJ1-1, with 8 bases that match TRBD1. From germline, CDR1 is KGHSH and CDR2 LQKENI. The J segment lost 4 bases and the V segment lost 6 bases, leaving 4 bases of the junction unmatched. There are 13 residues in the CDR3. This chain's CDR3 is CASSQQGGTEAFF. CDR3 DNA: TGTGCCAGCTCTCAACAGGGGGGCACTGAAGCTTTCTTT.

The V gene is TRBV7-2, the J gene TRBJ2-1; 13 nucleotides agree with TRBD2. CDR1 SGHTA and CDR2 FQGNSA come from the germline V gene. This CDR3 is 15 amino acids long. The V and J ends lost 5 bases and 8 bases, in that order; junction bases with no gene match: 6. CDR3 sequence reads: CASSTGLAGADEQFF. The CDR3 coding sequence is TGTGCCAGCAGCACTGGACTAGCGGGAGCCGATGAGCAGTTCTTC.

This chain links TRBV13 with TRBJ2-3; 9 nucleotides agree with TRBD1. The germline gives CDR1 PRHDT, CDR2 FYEKMQ (reference sequence). J was trimmed by 4 bases and V by 5 bases; bases with no gene match: 10. The CDR3 is 16 residues long. The CDR3 loop reads CASSRPGTGPPDTQYF. The CDR3 nucleotides read TGTGCCAGCAGCCGCCCCGGGACAGGGCCCCCAGATACGCAGTATTTT. The full variable domain, completed using reference TRBV13 and TRBJ2-3, is AAGVIQSPRHLIKEKRETATLKCYPIPRHDTVYWYQQGPGQDPQFLISFYEKMQSDKGSIPDRFSAQQFSDYHSELNMSSLELGDSALYFCASSRPGTGPPDTQYFGPGTRLTVL.

J is TRBJ2-1 and V is TRBV23-1; the match to TRBD2 covers 8 bases. TRBV23-1 is filed as an ORF, its function uncertain. The CDR3 is 15 amino acids. The V gene end was trimmed by 4 bases and the J gene end by 8 bases; junction bases not matched to a gene: 10. The CDR3 here is CASSPWGREVYEQFF. CDR3 nucleotides: TGCGCCAGCAGTCCCTGGGGGCGGGAGGTCTATGAGCAGTTCTTC.

The chain joins TRBV7-2 to TRBJ2-7; TRBD2 matches 9 bases. The CDR3 covers 17 residues. The germline gives CDR1 SGHTA, CDR2 FQGNSA. The junction had 12 bases not matched to a gene; V was cut back by 1 base and J by 5 bases. The DNA of the CDR3 is TGTGCCAGCAGCTTAGTGGCGCGGCGGGGGGGCCCTGACGAGCAGTACTTC. Its protein is CASSLVARRGGPDEQYF. Using reference TRBV7-2 and TRBJ2-7 for the parts outside the CDR3, the full variable domain is GAGVSQSPSNKVTEKGKDVELRCDPISGHTALYWYRQSLGQGLEFLIYFQGNSAPDKSGLPSDRFSAERTGGSVSTLTIQRTQQEDSAVYLCASSLVARRGGPDEQYFGPGTRLTVT.

This clone was counted between two and nine times. CDR3 nucleotide sequence: TGTGCCAGCAGTGACTCGCGTGGTATCTATGGCTACACCTTC. It specifies CASSDSRGIYGYTF. This chain uses TRBV6-4 with TRBJ1-2; D is uncertain. The V and J ends lost 0 bases and 4 bases respectively, with 9 bases between them. This CDR3 region has 14 residues. Germline CDR1 and CDR2: MRHNA and SNTAGT.

This clone has only one observation. At the DNA level, this CDR3 is encoded by other sequences in the same sample as well. The chain recombines TRBV5-1 with TRBJ2-3, with no clear D. This CDR3 comprises 13 residues. The V end lost 0 bases, the J end lost 3 bases, and 5 bases lay between the germline ends. Germline CDR1 is SGHRS and CDR2 is YFSETQ. The CDR3 here is CASSLVVTDTQYF. CDR3 nucleotides: TGCGCCAGCAGCTTGGTAGTGACAGATACGCAGTATTTT.

The V gene is TRBV7-2, the J gene TRBJ2-7; weak D call: TRBD2 (5 bases). Looked up from germline, CDR1 is SGHTA and CDR2 is FQGNSA. V lost 5 bases and J lost 6, with 14 bases in between. This CDR3 is built from 13 residues. The CDR3 sequence is CASSLGLPIEQYF. CDR3 DNA sequence: TGTGCCAGCAGCCTCGGACTCCCAATCGAGCAGTACTTC. The variable domain in full, completed from reference TRBV7-2 and TRBJ2-7, reads GAGVSQSPSNKVTEKGKDVELRCDPISGHTALYWYRQSLGQGLEFLIYFQGNSAPDKSGLPSDRFSAERTGGSVSTLTIQRTQQEDSAVYLCASSLGLPIEQYFGPGTRLTVT.

The J gene is TRBJ1-2, the V gene TRBV7-2; TRBD1 aligns across 7 bases. The CDR3 runs to 16 residues. Germline V lookup: CDR1 SGHTA, CDR2 FQGNSA. V was clipped by 1 base and J by 0 bases; unmatched bases: 5. The CDR3 spells CASSLDKTGTNYGYTF. CDR3 DNA sequence: TGTGCCAGCAGCTTAGATAAGACAGGGACTAACTATGGCTACACCTTC.

The chain links TRBV14 to TRBJ1-6; D is undetermined. V was cut by 1 base and J by 7 bases, with 8 bases left in between. The CDR3 has 14 amino acids. CDR1 and CDR2 (germline): SGHDN, FVKESK. The CDR3 spells CASSQGRENSPLHF. For the CDR3, the DNA is TGTGCCAGCAGCCAAGGACGGGAAAATTCACCCCTCCACTTT.

CDR3 protein: CASSYSQGVKTQYF. In DNA form, the CDR3 reads TGTGCCAGCAGTTACTCGCAGGGTGTAAAGACCCAGTACTTC. The chain employs TRBV6-5 and TRBJ2-5, with D possibly matching TRBD1 (5 bases). The CDR3 runs to 14 residues. The V gene lost 0 bases and the J gene lost 6 bases, with 11 bases spanning the gap. The V gene's germline CDR1 is MNHEY and CDR2 SVGAGI.

The chain joins TRBV4-3 to TRBJ1-3, with TRBD1 identical over 9 bases. The CDR3 totals 16 residues. Germline V gives CDR1 LGHNA, CDR2 YSLEER. Trimming cost V 1 base and J 2 bases; bases outside gene matches: 3. DNA for the CDR3: TGCGCCAGCAGCCAAGGGACAGGGGTCCCTGGAAACACCATATATTTT. This encodes CASSQGTGVPGNTIYF.

The chain is built from TRBV5-6 and TRBJ1-5; 11 bases are a match to TRBD1. Germline values: CDR1 SGHDT, CDR2 YYEEEE. V shed 1 base, J shed 2 bases, and the junction held 5 bases outside the gene matches. The length of the CDR3 is 17 residues. The DNA for the CDR3 is TGTGCCAGCAGCTTGTTGGGACAGGGGGATGGCAATCAGCCCCAGCATTTT. The encoded protein is CASSLLGQGDGNQPQHF.